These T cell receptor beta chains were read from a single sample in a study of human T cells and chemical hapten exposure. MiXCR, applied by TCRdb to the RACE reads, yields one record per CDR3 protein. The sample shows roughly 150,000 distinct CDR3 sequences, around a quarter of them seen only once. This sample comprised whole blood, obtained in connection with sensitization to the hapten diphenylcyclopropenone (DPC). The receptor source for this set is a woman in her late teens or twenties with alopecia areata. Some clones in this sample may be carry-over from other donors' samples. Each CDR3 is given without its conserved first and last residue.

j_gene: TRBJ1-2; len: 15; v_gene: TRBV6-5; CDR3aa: ASRSPGQGARNYGYT
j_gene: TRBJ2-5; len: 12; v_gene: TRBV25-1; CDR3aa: ASREGASKETQY
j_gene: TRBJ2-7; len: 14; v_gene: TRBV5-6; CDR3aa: ASGDRGAYYNYEQY
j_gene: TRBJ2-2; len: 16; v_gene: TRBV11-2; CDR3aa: ASSAGTGGPPNTGELF
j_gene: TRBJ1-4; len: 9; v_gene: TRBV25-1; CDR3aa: ASSEREKLF
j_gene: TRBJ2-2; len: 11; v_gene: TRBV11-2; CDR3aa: ASSPRGTGELF
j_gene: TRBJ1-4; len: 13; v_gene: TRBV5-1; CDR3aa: ASSLGHATNEKLF
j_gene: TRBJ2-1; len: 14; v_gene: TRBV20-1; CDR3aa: SATPPTSGAGNEQF
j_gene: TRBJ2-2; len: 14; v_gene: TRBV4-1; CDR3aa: ASSQDDGMGTGELF
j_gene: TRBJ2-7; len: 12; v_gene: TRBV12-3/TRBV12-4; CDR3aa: ASSLSLDPNEQY
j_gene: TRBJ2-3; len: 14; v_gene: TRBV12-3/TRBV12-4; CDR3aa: ASSSGQIEVTDTQY
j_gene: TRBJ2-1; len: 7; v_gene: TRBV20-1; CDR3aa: SEYNRQF
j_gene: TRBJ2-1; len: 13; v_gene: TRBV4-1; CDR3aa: ASSQAKSSYNEQF
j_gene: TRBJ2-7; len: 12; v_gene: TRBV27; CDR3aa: ASRFGGGSYEQY
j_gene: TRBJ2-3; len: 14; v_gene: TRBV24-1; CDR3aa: ATSDPGIGRTDTQY
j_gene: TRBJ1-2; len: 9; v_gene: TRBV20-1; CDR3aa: SGSGQYGYT